Given below is one T cell receptor (beta chain) in context. Sequenced by immunoSEQ multiplex PCR; TCRdb stores in-frame clones only, minus some. The sample contains under 200,000 clones, 90% of which appear only once. Germline lookup yields CDR1 MDHEN and CDR2 SYDVKM. This CDR3 region has 15 residues. Trimming took 4 bases from V and 0 from J, leaving 10 bases between them. The data were obtained in a study of T cell responses to AZD1222 COVID-19 vaccine. The source is an adult in good health. The starting material was peripheral blood, obtained on day 0 of AZD1222 vaccination. The chain carries TRBV28 and TRBJ2-4; tentative D call: TRBD2 (5 bases). The CDR3 spells CASSSWGEAKNIQYF. CDR3 in DNA: TGTGCCAGCAGTTCCTGGGGAGAAGCCAAAAACATTCAGTACTTC.